This record looks at one T cell receptor (beta chain) sequence and its context. Its antigen is not identified. This CDR3 has 16 amino acids. From germline, CDR1 is LNHDA and CDR2 SQIVND (reference sequence). Unmatched junction bases numbered 6, after V lost 4 bases and J lost 4 bases. This sample was included in a study of cytomegalovirus exposure and HLA in healthy donors. Study-wide results and limits: Accurate prediction of HLA-A and HLA-B alleles (for most subjects) was reportedly achieved from TCR beta sequences.

The PCR contained 60 Vbeta and 13 Jbeta primers. Method: immunoSEQ multiplex PCR; TCRdb's copy keeps in-frame clones and lacks some. The sample comprises 160,000 or so clones, approximately 80% of which are singletons, and about 7.1% rests with the top ten. V usage is TRBV19 and J usage is TRBJ1-6, with 8 positions matching TRBD1. The sequence was collected from a woman aged 45-59 years in good health and CMV-seropositive. Sequencing input: PBMCs. The CDR3 DNA sequence: TGTGCCAGTAGTACCGGACAGGGAAGATATAATTCACCCCTCCACTTT. Protein product: CASSTGQGRYNSPLHF.